The clone carrying this T cell receptor beta chain occurred many times. The CDR3 is 14 residues long. Trimming pared 5 bases from V and 1 base from J, leaving 11 bases between. Germline CDR1 reads SEHNR; CDR2 reads FQNEAQ (reference sequence). This record comes from a study of spatial heterogeneity in lung cancer. At the level of the study: Detected beta-chain sequences consistently exceeded alpha-chain sequences. Every unique TCR and UMI combination, on average, appeared more than ten times in raw reads.

TCR cDNA molecules each carried a unique molecular identifier. TCRdb reanalysed the 5' RACE reads using MiXCR and keeps one entry per CDR3 protein. Among tens of thousands of distinct CDR3 sequences listed, about 4.9% were seen once. Time point described: sample taken at primary tumor resection. Whole RNA came from tumor, nontumor lung or frozen PBMC and was sequenced without being sorted. There were 72 donors, all of them untreated patients with early-stage non-small cell lung cancer. The receptor comes from a male donor with early-stage non-small cell lung cancer. V and J are TRBV7-9 and TRBJ1-1; no reliable D call. The sample in question was PBMCs, obtained at surgery. The CDR3 DNA reads as TGTGCCAGCAGCGAGGGCGAGACGAACACTGAAGCTTTCTTT. Residues: CASSEGETNTEAFF. Together with reference TRBV7-9 and TRBJ1-1, the CDR3 gives the full variable domain: DTGVSQNPRHKITKRGQNVTFRCDPISEHNRLYWYRQTLGQGPEFLTYFQNEAQLEKSRLLSDRFSAERPKGSFSTLEIQRTEQGDSAMYLCASSEGETNTEAFFGQGTRLTVV.